Listed below are T cell receptor beta chains from one sample, sequenced in a study of blood T cells in healthy people across ages. Via MiXCR, TCRdb re-called the 5' RACE reads, giving one row per CDR3 protein. The sample comprises about 1,500,000 distinct CDR3 sequences, 28% of which are singletons, and about 7.7% rests with the top ten. Sequencing input: blood. All receptors come from a woman aged 25 to 45 in good health. The CDR3 runs from the conserved cysteine through the conserved F or W. The D gene is left open where the match is weak. Part of the rows lack a size; the others show once, few, many or a class for expanded clones.

d_call: .
clone_size: .
v_call: TRBV7-2
j_call: TRBJ2-1
cdr3_nt: TGTGCCAGCAGCTTAGTTGCGGAGAGCCCTCGTGAGCAGTTCTTC
cdr3_aa: CASSLVAESPREQFF

d_call: TRBD1
clone_size: many
v_call: TRBV29-1
j_call: TRBJ2-1
cdr3_nt: TGCAGCGTTGAAGATCCGACAGGGGGCCTATACAATGAGCAGTTCTTC
cdr3_aa: CSVEDPTGGLYNEQFF

d_call: .
clone_size: .
v_call: TRBV28
j_call: TRBJ1-2
cdr3_nt: TGTGCCAGCCGTGGGGCGGGACGCGACTATGGCTACACCTTC
cdr3_aa: CASRGAGRDYGYTF

d_call: .
clone_size: few
v_call: TRBV7-2
j_call: TRBJ1-5
cdr3_nt: TGTGCCAGCAGCTTAGGTGGACGGATCAATCAGCCCCAGCATTTT
cdr3_aa: CASSLGGRINQPQHF

d_call: .
clone_size: .
v_call: TRBV6-2/TRBV6-3
j_call: TRBJ2-5
cdr3_nt: TGTGCCAGCAGTTACCCGACAGAGACCCAGTACTTC
cdr3_aa: CASSYPTETQYF

d_call: TRBD1
clone_size: .
v_call: TRBV7-2
j_call: TRBJ2-1
cdr3_nt: TGTGCCAGCAGCTCAGGGGGCGCAAGACACTACGAGCAGTTCTTC
cdr3_aa: CASSSGGARHYEQFF

d_call: .
clone_size: .
v_call: TRBV27
j_call: TRBJ2-7
cdr3_nt: TGTGCCAGCAGTTTTTCAGGCAGGCCACAGTACTTC
cdr3_aa: CASSFSGRPQYF

d_call: .
clone_size: .
v_call: TRBV29-1
j_call: TRBJ1-2
cdr3_nt: TGCAGCGTTGATTCAGGGCGCTATGGCTACACCTTC
cdr3_aa: CSVDSGRYGYTF

d_call: .
clone_size: .
v_call: TRBV7-2
j_call: TRBJ1-5
cdr3_nt: TGTGCCAGCAGCTTTGACGGGAATAGCAATCAGCCCCAGCATTTT
cdr3_aa: CASSFDGNSNQPQHF

d_call: .
clone_size: few
v_call: TRBV4-1
j_call: TRBJ1-2
cdr3_nt: TGCGCCAGCAGCCAAGAGTACAGGGTCCCTTCTTATGGCTACACCTTC
cdr3_aa: CASSQEYRVPSYGYTF

d_call: TRBD2
clone_size: .
v_call: TRBV11-2
j_call: TRBJ2-1
cdr3_nt: TGTGCCAGCAGCAAGCAGACTAGCGGGATTAACAATGAGCAGTTCTTC
cdr3_aa: CASSKQTSGINNEQFF

d_call: .
clone_size: .
v_call: TRBV2
j_call: TRBJ2-7
cdr3_nt: TGTGCCAGCAGTGAAGGAGGGGCTGGAGAGCAGTACTTC
cdr3_aa: CASSEGGAGEQYF

d_call: TRBD1
clone_size: .
v_call: TRBV6-5
j_call: TRBJ2-7
cdr3_nt: TGTGCCACCGAGGCCCGGGACAGCACCTACGAGCAGTACTTC
cdr3_aa: CATEARDSTYEQYF

d_call: .
clone_size: .
v_call: TRBV12-3/TRBV12-4
j_call: TRBJ2-1
cdr3_nt: TGTGCCAGCAGTCCCTTAATACTAGCCGATACCTACAATGAGCAGTTCTTC
cdr3_aa: CASSPLILADTYNEQFF

d_call: .
clone_size: few
v_call: TRBV29-1
j_call: TRBJ2-7
cdr3_nt: TGCAGCGTTAGAGATGCCAAGACCTACGAGCAGTACTTC
cdr3_aa: CSVRDAKTYEQYF

d_call: .
clone_size: .
v_call: TRBV6-2/TRBV6-3
j_call: TRBJ2-3
cdr3_nt: TGTGCCAGCAGTTACTCGAAGAGAAGAGATACGCAGTATTTT
cdr3_aa: CASSYSKRRDTQYF

d_call: TRBD2
clone_size: .
v_call: TRBV5-1
j_call: TRBJ2-1
cdr3_nt: TGCGCCAGCAGCTTGGCACCTAGCGGGGGACCCCGGGATGAGCAGTTCTTC
cdr3_aa: CASSLAPSGGPRDEQFF

d_call: .
clone_size: few
v_call: TRBV5-6
j_call: TRBJ2-1
cdr3_nt: TGTGCCAGCAGCTTCTCCCCTAGCAGCTCCTACAATGAGCAGTTCTTC
cdr3_aa: CASSFSPSSSYNEQFF

d_call: .
clone_size: .
v_call: TRBV5-1
j_call: TRBJ1-1
cdr3_nt: TGCGCCAGCACCCAGACGGGCGCTGAAGCTTTCTTT
cdr3_aa: CASTQTGAEAFF

d_call: TRBD1
clone_size: .
v_call: TRBV20-1
j_call: TRBJ1-1
cdr3_nt: TGCAGTGCTAGGGCAGGGGGCTGGAACACTGAAGCTTTCTTT
cdr3_aa: CSARAGGWNTEAFF

d_call: .
clone_size: many
v_call: TRBV5-5
j_call: TRBJ2-7
cdr3_nt: TGTGCCAGCAGCTACGGCGGATGGGGGTACGAGCAGTACTTC
cdr3_aa: CASSYGGWGYEQYF

d_call: .
clone_size: many
v_call: TRBV18
j_call: TRBJ1-5
cdr3_nt: TGTGCCAGCAGTCCGGGGGTCGATCAGCCCCAGCATTTT
cdr3_aa: CASSPGVDQPQHF

d_call: .
clone_size: few
v_call: TRBV20-1
j_call: TRBJ2-7
cdr3_nt: TGCAGTGCTAGAGATCCAGGAGTGTGGAACTCCTACGAGCAGTACTTC
cdr3_aa: CSARDPGVWNSYEQYF

d_call: TRBD1
clone_size: many
v_call: TRBV7-3
j_call: TRBJ2-1
cdr3_nt: TGTGCCAGCAGCTTAACGTTTAGGGACAGTACCAATGAGCAGTTCTTC
cdr3_aa: CASSLTFRDSTNEQFF

d_call: .
clone_size: .
v_call: TRBV20-1
j_call: TRBJ2-5
cdr3_nt: TGCAGTGCCCCCCCTAGTACCAGAGAGACCCAGTACTTC
cdr3_aa: CSAPPSTRETQYF

d_call: .
clone_size: .
v_call: TRBV5-1
j_call: TRBJ2-2
cdr3_nt: TGCGCCAGCAGCTCCTTTTCAGGAGCCGGGGAGCTGTTTTTT
cdr3_aa: CASSSFSGAGELFF

d_call: .
clone_size: .
v_call: TRBV11-3
j_call: TRBJ2-7
cdr3_nt: TGTGCCAGCAGCTTAGGGGTCGGGACCTCCTACGAGCAGTACTTC
cdr3_aa: CASSLGVGTSYEQYF

d_call: .
clone_size: .
v_call: TRBV24-1
j_call: TRBJ1-1
cdr3_nt: TGTGCCCCGTCAGAAGAGACGGGGGTTTGTGGCAGGGAAGCTTTCTTT
cdr3_aa: CAPSEETGVCGREAFF

d_call: .
clone_size: many
v_call: TRBV11-2
j_call: TRBJ2-5
cdr3_nt: TGTGCCAGCAGCTTAGATTACGCTGGAGAGACCCAGTACTTC
cdr3_aa: CASSLDYAGETQYF

d_call: .
clone_size: .
v_call: TRBV25-1
j_call: TRBJ2-7
cdr3_nt: TGTGCCAGCAGCTGGGTCGGAGAGCGCGAGCAGTACTTC
cdr3_aa: CASSWVGEREQYF

d_call: TRBD1
clone_size: few
v_call: TRBV29-1
j_call: TRBJ1-2
cdr3_nt: TGCAGCTCCCCGGACAGGGGGCAAGGCTACACCTTC
cdr3_aa: CSSPDRGQGYTF

d_call: TRBD1
clone_size: .
v_call: TRBV18
j_call: TRBJ1-5
cdr3_nt: TGTGCCAGCTCGCGGAGACAGGGGGAAAATCAGCCCCAGCATTTT
cdr3_aa: CASSRRQGENQPQHF

d_call: TRBD2
clone_size: .
v_call: TRBV2
j_call: TRBJ2-7
cdr3_nt: TGTGCCAGCAAGGATCAAGGGACTAGCACCTACGAGCAGTACTTC
cdr3_aa: CASKDQGTSTYEQYF

d_call: .
clone_size: many
v_call: TRBV12-3/TRBV12-4
j_call: TRBJ1-3
cdr3_nt: TGTGCCAGCAGTTTTGGGGGCTCTGGAAACACCATATATTTT
cdr3_aa: CASSFGGSGNTIYF

d_call: .
clone_size: .
v_call: TRBV20-1
j_call: TRBJ1-4
cdr3_nt: TGCAGTGCTGGGGGTGTCGGGGAACGGGAAAAACTGTTTTTT
cdr3_aa: CSAGGVGEREKLFF

d_call: .
clone_size: .
v_call: TRBV7-2
j_call: TRBJ2-5
cdr3_nt: TGTGCCAGCAGCCCACTCGGGGTGTGGTCCTCCTTAAATTACAATGAGCAGTACTTC
cdr3_aa: CASSPLGVWSSLNYNEQYF

d_call: .
clone_size: few
v_call: TRBV7-2
j_call: TRBJ2-7
cdr3_nt: TGTGCCAGCAGCTCCTACTCCTACGAGCGGTACTTC
cdr3_aa: CASSSYSYERYF

d_call: TRBD2
clone_size: few
v_call: TRBV20-1
j_call: TRBJ2-5
cdr3_nt: TGCAGTGCTAGTGGGGCTAGCGGGGGGTACCAAGAGACCCAGTACTTC
cdr3_aa: CSASGASGGYQETQYF

d_call: .
clone_size: .
v_call: TRBV7-9
j_call: TRBJ1-6
cdr3_nt: TGTGCCAGCAGCTTGATCACTGGGTTTAATTCACCCCTCCACTTT
cdr3_aa: CASSLITGFNSPLHF

d_call: .
clone_size: few
v_call: TRBV6-5
j_call: TRBJ1-2
cdr3_nt: TGTGCCAGCAGTTACTCGAGAGCGAGAGGGGTCTACACCTTC
cdr3_aa: CASSYSRARGVYTF

d_call: .
clone_size: many
v_call: TRBV5-1
j_call: TRBJ2-7
cdr3_nt: TGCGCCAGCCGAAAACAGGCGGGGATGGGAGAGCAGTACTTC
cdr3_aa: CASRKQAGMGEQYF

d_call: TRBD1
clone_size: .
v_call: TRBV20-1
j_call: TRBJ1-2
cdr3_nt: TGCAGTGCTAGAGACCGGGACAGGGGGCATGGCTACACCTTC
cdr3_aa: CSARDRDRGHGYTF

d_call: .
clone_size: few
v_call: TRBV3-1
j_call: TRBJ1-6
cdr3_nt: TGTGCCAGCAGCCAAGAAAGACAGAATTCACCCCTCCACTTT
cdr3_aa: CASSQERQNSPLHF

d_call: TRBD1
clone_size: few
v_call: TRBV7-9
j_call: TRBJ2-7
cdr3_nt: TGTGCCGGCAGCTTAGCGCAAGGGACAGCCACCTACGAGCAGTACTTC
cdr3_aa: CAGSLAQGTATYEQYF

d_call: .
clone_size: few
v_call: TRBV18
j_call: TRBJ2-1
cdr3_nt: TGTGCCAGCTCACCGTCAGCTAGCGTCGAGCAGTTCTTC
cdr3_aa: CASSPSASVEQFF

d_call: .
clone_size: .
v_call: TRBV5-1
j_call: TRBJ2-1
cdr3_nt: TGCGCCAGCAGCTCCTTCTCCCCCTCCCGAAATGAGCAGTTCTTC
cdr3_aa: CASSSFSPSRNEQFF

d_call: .
clone_size: .
v_call: TRBV20-1
j_call: TRBJ1-2
cdr3_nt: TGCAGTGCTAGAGATCGGCGGCAGGGGATTGTTCAGGGCTACACCTTC
cdr3_aa: CSARDRRQGIVQGYTF

d_call: .
clone_size: few
v_call: TRBV10-3
j_call: TRBJ2-1
cdr3_nt: TGTGCCATCAGTGAGTCTATGAGTCAAGCGCGATATGAGCAGTTCTTC
cdr3_aa: CAISESMSQARYEQFF

d_call: .
clone_size: many
v_call: TRBV5-1
j_call: TRBJ2-7
cdr3_nt: TGCGCCAGCAGCACACGTCGCGATAACTACGAGCAGTACTTC
cdr3_aa: CASSTRRDNYEQYF

d_call: TRBD2
clone_size: few
v_call: TRBV7-2
j_call: TRBJ2-7
cdr3_nt: TGTGCCAGCAGCCCAAGCCCCCCTAGCGGGAGGGCCGGGCAGCAGTACTTC
cdr3_aa: CASSPSPPSGRAGQQYF

d_call: .
clone_size: .
v_call: TRBV9
j_call: TRBJ1-2
cdr3_nt: TGTGCCAGCAGCGTCTCTCTGGGGCGGACCTCCTATGGCTACACCTTC
cdr3_aa: CASSVSLGRTSYGYTF

d_call: .
clone_size: .
v_call: TRBV5-1
j_call: TRBJ2-1
cdr3_nt: TGCGCCATCCGAGGAGAGATTAAGTCATCCTACAATGAGCAGTTCTTC
cdr3_aa: CAIRGEIKSSYNEQFF

d_call: TRBD1
clone_size: many
v_call: TRBV27
j_call: TRBJ2-5
cdr3_nt: TGTGCCAGCAGGGGGGACAGGGGAGAAGAGACCCAGTACTTC
cdr3_aa: CASRGDRGEETQYF

d_call: .
clone_size: many
v_call: TRBV10-3
j_call: TRBJ2-5
cdr3_nt: TGTGCCATAGCCGCCGTCAGCGAAGAGACCCAGTACTTC
cdr3_aa: CAIAAVSEETQYF

d_call: .
clone_size: few
v_call: TRBV11-3
j_call: TRBJ2-3
cdr3_nt: TGTGCCAGCAGCCTATATTTTCGGGATACGCAGTATTTT
cdr3_aa: CASSLYFRDTQYF